The 21 T cell receptor beta chains given below trace back to one sample, sequenced in a study of cytomegalovirus exposure and HLA in healthy donors (dated by TCRdb to the late 2010s). Libraries were constructed by the immunoSEQ multiplex PCR assay. For the multiplex PCR, a mixture combining 60 forward primers for TCR Vbeta segments and 13 reverse primers for TCR Jbeta segments was used. TCRdb obtained this table from immuneACCESS and retained in-frame rearrangements with V and J assigned. These tables miss some clones; where compared with another copy, unresolved V genes account for less than half of the shortfall, and the remainder is unexplained. A total of approximately 82,000 clones appear in this sample, roughly four fifths of them only once. The ten largest clones add up to 6.2% of the sample. Sequenced sample: PBMCs. These receptors all stem from a woman aged 45 to 65 in good health and CMV-seropositive.

The chain couples TRBV18 to TRBJ1-2, with TRBD1 matching over 7 bases. The CDR3 length is 13 residues. The germline gives CDR1 KGHSH, CDR2 LQKENI. V lost 3 bases to trimming and J lost 2 bases; unmatched junction nucleotides: 0. CDR3 in DNA: TGTGCCAGCTCACCGGACAGGAACTATGGCTACACCTTC. It translates to CASSPDRNYGYTF. Full variable domain (remainder filled in from reference TRBV18 and TRBJ1-2): NAGVMQNPRHLVRRRGQEARLRCSPMKGHSHVYWYRQLPEEGLKFMVYLQKENIIDESGMPKERFSAEFPKEGPSILRIQQVVRGDSAAYFCASSPDRNYGYTFGSGTRLTVV.

J is TRBJ1-1 and V is TRBV27; perhaps TRBD1 as D (6 bases). Per the germline V gene, CDR1 is MNHEY and CDR2 is SMNVEV (reference sequence). V was clipped by 6 bases and J by 2 bases, with 13 bases between them. The CDR3 totals 14 residues. The chain's CDR3 is CASRSQGLNTEAFF. For the CDR3, the DNA is TGTGCCAGCAGGTCACAGGGTTTAAACACTGAAGCTTTCTTT.

The gene calls are TRBV10-2 and TRBJ2-3; TRBD2 matches at 14 bases. CDR3 size: 14 residues. Germline CDR1 WSHSY, CDR2 SAAADI. The V segment lost 10 bases and the J segment 6 bases; nucleotides outside the gene matches: 6. Here the CDR3 DNA reads TGCGCCATCGGGACTAGCGGGAGCAAGGATACGCAGTATTTT. It codes for CAIGTSGSKDTQYF.

This rearrangement joins TRBV10-2 to TRBJ2-1; 8 bases line up with TRBD2. The CDR3 has 15 residues. The germline gives CDR1 WSHSY, CDR2 SAAADI. After removal of 4 bases from V and 8 bases from J, the junction contained 10 bases not matched to a gene. In DNA form, the CDR3 reads TGCGCCAGCAGTGGAGCCAGCGGGGGACGGGATGAGCAGTTCTTC. Its protein product is CASSGASGGRDEQFF.

The V call is TRBV6-1, the J call TRBJ2-7; TRBD1 matches 7 bases. Looked up from germline, CDR1 is MNHNS and CDR2 is SASEGT. This CDR3 contains 12 residues. V gave up 9 bases and J gave up 5 bases; unmatched junction bases: 7. CDR3 sequence: CASYRGAHEQYF. In DNA form, the CDR3 reads TGTGCCAGTTACAGGGGAGCCCACGAGCAGTACTTC.

The rearrangement links TRBV5-6 to TRBJ2-7; 7 positions agree with TRBD1. Trimming took 3 bases from V and 3 from J; bases not matched to a gene: 12. This CDR3 is built from 16 residues. Germline-derived CDR1 and CDR2 are SGHDT and YYEEEE. CDR3 residues: CASSYTLGTEIYEQYF. CDR3 nucleotides: TGTGCCAGCAGCTATACCCTCGGGACAGAGATCTACGAGCAGTACTTC.

The chain carries TRBV4-1 and TRBJ2-7, with 9 bases aligning to TRBD1. The CDR3 consists of 15 residues. Trimming at V came to 4 bases and at J to 5 bases, leaving 9 bases not matched to a gene. Germline CDR1 reads MGHRA; CDR2 reads YSYEKL. The CDR3 DNA follows: TGCGCCAGCAGCCCGGGACAGGGTTACGACCACGAGCAGTACTTC. Translating it yields CASSPGQGYDHEQYF.

This chain links TRBV19 with TRBJ1-1, with D perhaps matching TRBD1 (6 bases). V lost 5 bases and J 0 bases, leaving 13 bases between the germline ends. Germline-derived CDR1 and CDR2 are LNHDA and SQIVND (reference sequence). This CDR3 is 15 amino acids long. In nucleotides, the CDR3 is TGTGCCAGTAGTTCATCAGGGGCCATGAACACTGAAGCTTTCTTT. Its translation is CASSSSGAMNTEAFF.

The chain joins TRBV19 to TRBJ2-7; D uncertain. In germline, CDR1 is LNHDA, CDR2 SQIVND (reference sequence). This CDR3 comprises 14 residues. V was cut by 5 bases and J by 0 bases, with 11 bases left in between. The CDR3 loop reads CASSARSNSYEQYF. The CDR3 bases are TGTGCCAGTAGTGCAAGGAGTAACTCCTACGAGCAGTACTTC.

V and J are TRBV27 and TRBJ1-5; possibly TRBD1 for D (5 bases). The length of the CDR3 is 14 residues. Trimming pared 10 bases from V and 4 bases from J, leaving 17 bases between. The V gene's germline CDR1 is MNHEY and CDR2 SMNVEV (reference sequence). CDR3: CAIGGDGINQPQHF. The CDR3 DNA reads as TGTGCCATTGGCGGGGACGGGATAAATCAGCCCCAGCATTTT.

The CDR3 spells CASSSTLGGGPSYEQYF. CDR3 bases: TGTGCCAGCAGTTCCACCCTTGGGGGAGGGCCCTCCTACGAGCAGTACTTC. V usage is TRBV27 and J usage is TRBJ2-5; 7 nucleotides agree with TRBD2. The J call may be wrong; the DNA end is better matched by TRBJ2-7. Germline V gene sequence: CDR1 MNHEY, CDR2 SMNVEV (reference sequence). The CDR3 is 17 amino acids.

The chain employs TRBV7-9 and TRBJ2-3; D not certain. CDR3 size: 13 residues. Germline CDR1 reads SEHNR; CDR2 reads FQNEAQ (reference sequence). V lost 6 bases and J lost 0, with 7 bases in between. The CDR3 DNA is TGTGCCAGCAGGTCAGGCAGCACAGATACGCAGTATTTT. Protein sequence: CASRSGSTDTQYF.

This clone rates as medium-sized. V is TRBV6-1 and J is TRBJ2-1; no clear D. The CDR3 runs 15 residues. The germline V gene encodes CDR1 MNHNS and CDR2 SASEGT. The V end lost 2 bases, the J end lost 4 bases, and 12 bases lay between the germline ends. Here the CDR3 reads CASSEQESGYNEQFF. Here the CDR3 DNA reads TGTGCCAGCAGTGAACAAGAATCGGGTTACAATGAGCAGTTCTTC.

The rearrangement uses TRBV5-1 and TRBJ1-1, with 7 bases fitting TRBD1. The length of the CDR3 is 13 residues. Germline V gene lookup returns CDR1 SGHRS and CDR2 YFSETQ. Trimming took 5 bases from V and 9 from J; bases not matched to a gene: 10. The CDR3: CASREGTALQAFF. The CDR3 bases are TGCGCCAGCAGGGAAGGGACAGCCCTTCAAGCTTTCTTT.

The rearrangement joins TRBV28 to TRBJ1-5, with 9 positions matching TRBD1. J was trimmed by 7 bases and V by 7 bases; bases with no gene match: 8. Per the germline V gene, CDR1 is MDHEN and CDR2 is SYDVKM. This CDR3 contains 14 residues. CDR3 nucleotide sequence: TGTGCCAGCACCAAAACAGGGGGCGGACAGCCCCAGCATTTT. Translating gives CASTKTGGGQPQHF.

The CDR3 DNA sequence: TGTGCCAGCAGTCACCGGGACTTAAGCTCCTACGAGCAGTACTTC. Its protein product is CASSHRDLSSYEQYF. The chain joins TRBV7-9 to TRBJ2-7; perhaps TRBD2 as D (6 bases). The CDR3 has 15 amino acids. Per the germline V gene, CDR1 is SEHNR and CDR2 is FQNEAQ (reference sequence). V dropped 6 bases and J dropped 0 bases, with 15 bases sitting between them.

V usage is TRBV5-6 and J usage is TRBJ1-5; D is unclear. The V gene lost 0 bases and the J gene lost 4 bases, with 14 bases spanning the gap. The CDR3 has 16 amino acids. Looked up from germline, CDR1 is SGHDT and CDR2 is YYEEEE. This chain's CDR3 is CASSLAVTDLNQPQHF. Written as DNA, the CDR3 is TGTGCCAGCAGCTTGGCCGTAACAGATCTTAATCAGCCCCAGCATTTT.

The CDR3 loop reads CASSGAGITEAFF. Here the CDR3 DNA reads TGCGCCAGCAGTGGTGCGGGAATCACTGAAGCTTTCTTT. The chain combines TRBV10-1 with TRBJ1-1; D unresolved. Germline CDR1 is WNHNN and CDR2 is SYGVQD (reference sequence). This CDR3 spans 13 amino acids. V was shortened by 4 bases and J by 4 bases, with 10 bases between the two germline ends.

The chain is built from TRBV5-6 and TRBJ1-2, with D uncertain. Germline CDR1 and CDR2: SGHDT and YYEEEE. V lost 7 bases and J lost 4, with 14 bases in between. The CDR3 consists of 13 residues. The CDR3 coding sequence is TGTGCCAGCGAGAAAAGCTCCCGCTATGGCTACACCTTC. Translation: CASEKSSRYGYTF.

V and J are TRBV21-1 and TRBJ2-5; TRBD2 is taken as the D call from the table, unchecked against the DNA. TRBV21-1 is termed a pseudogene. This CDR3 has 18 amino acids. CDR3 amino acids: CASSKEREGRALRETQYF. The CDR3 bases are TGTGCCAGCAGCAAAGAAAGGGAGGGTAGGGCCTTGCGGGAGACCCAGTACTTC.

The chain links TRBV4-1 to TRBJ2-7; D gene unclear. The CDR3 runs to 15 residues. V shed 0 bases and J shed 6 bases, with 15 bases lying between them. The germline gives CDR1 MGHRA, CDR2 YSYEKL. CDR3 sequence reads: CASSQDYPAPSEQYF. CDR3 in DNA: TGCGCCAGCAGCCAAGATTATCCAGCGCCGTCCGAGCAGTACTTC.